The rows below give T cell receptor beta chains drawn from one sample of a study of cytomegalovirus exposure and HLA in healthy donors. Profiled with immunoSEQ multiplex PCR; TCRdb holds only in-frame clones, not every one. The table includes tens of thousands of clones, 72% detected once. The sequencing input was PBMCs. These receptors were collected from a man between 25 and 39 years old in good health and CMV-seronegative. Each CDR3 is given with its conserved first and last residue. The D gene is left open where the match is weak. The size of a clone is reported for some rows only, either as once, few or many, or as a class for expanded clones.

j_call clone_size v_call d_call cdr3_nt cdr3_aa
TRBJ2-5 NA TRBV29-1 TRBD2 TGCAGCGGGTTCCACGGGGGGGTTACCCAGTACTTC CSGFHGGVTQYF
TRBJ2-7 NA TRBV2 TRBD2 TGTGCCAGCAGTGAAGGACTAGCGGGAGCCTACGAGCAGTACTTC CASSEGLAGAYEQYF
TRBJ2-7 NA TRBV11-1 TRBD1 TGTGCCAGCAGCTCAGGGGGATCCCCCTACGAGCAGTACTTC CASSSGGSPYEQYF
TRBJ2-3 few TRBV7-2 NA TGTGCCAGCAGCTCAAACGACAGGAGAGGCACAGATACGCAGTATTTT CASSSNDRRGTDTQYF
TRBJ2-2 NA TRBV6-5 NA TGTGCCAGCAGCCGCGGGCCAACCAAGGCGGGGGAGCTGTTTTTT CASSRGPTKAGELFF
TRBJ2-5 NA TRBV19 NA TGTGCCAGTAGCGCAGGGTTTTGGGGGACCCAGTACTTC CASSAGFWGTQYF
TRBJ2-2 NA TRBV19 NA TGTGCCAGTAGTATAGACAGGGCTAAGGGCGGGGAGCTGTTTTTT CASSIDRAKGGELFF
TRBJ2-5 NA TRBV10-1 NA TGCGCCAGCAGTGAGAACGCCCCTGCGGGGACCCAGTACTTC CASSENAPAGTQYF
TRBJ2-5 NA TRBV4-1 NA TGCGCCAGCAGCCAAGTTTTTCCACAGGGCCTTGCCCTCGGAGAGACCCAGTACTTC CASSQVFPQGLALGETQYF
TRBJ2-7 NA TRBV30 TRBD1 TGTGCCTGGACCGGAGTAGGGGGCGGGTACGAGCAGTACTTC CAWTGVGGGYEQYF
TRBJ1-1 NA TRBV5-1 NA TGCGCCAGCAGCCCGTCCTGGACAAACCCGAACACTGAAGCTTTCTTT CASSPSWTNPNTEAFF
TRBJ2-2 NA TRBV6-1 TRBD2 TGTGCCAGCAGTGGACTAGCTATCGGGGAGCTGTTTTTT CASSGLAIGELFF
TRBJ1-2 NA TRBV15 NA TGTGCCACCAGCAGAGATCTGGGGGTGGGGGGTTATGGCTACACCTTC CATSRDLGVGGYGYTF
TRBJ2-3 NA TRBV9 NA TGTGCCAGCAGCGCATTCGGACTATCCACAGATACGCAGTATTTT CASSAFGLSTDTQYF
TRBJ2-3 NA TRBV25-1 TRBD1 TGTGCCAGCAGTGATCTCACAGGGGCGCGCAATACGCAGTATTTT CASSDLTGARNTQYF
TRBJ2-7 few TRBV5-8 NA TGTGCCAGCAGCTTGTTCGGGAGCTCCTACGAGCAGTACTTC CASSLFGSSYEQYF
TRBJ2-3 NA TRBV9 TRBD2 TGTGCCAGCAGCCCGACTAGCGGGGGGGGAAATACGCAGTATTTT CASSPTSGGGNTQYF
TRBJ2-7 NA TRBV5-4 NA TGTGCCAGCAGCTTGGTTAACTCCTACGAGCAGTACTTC CASSLVNSYEQYF
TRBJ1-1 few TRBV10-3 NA TGTGCCATCAGCGAGCAGGGTGCTGAAGCTTTCTTT CAISEQGAEAFF
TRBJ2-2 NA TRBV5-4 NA TGTGCCAGCAGCCGACTTCCGAACACCGGGGAGCTGTTTTTT CASSRLPNTGELFF
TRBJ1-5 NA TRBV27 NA TGTGCCAGCAGTTTATCGGGGGAGTTACAGGGTCTTCAGCCCCAGCATTTT CASSLSGELQGLQPQHF
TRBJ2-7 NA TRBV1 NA TGCACCAGCAGCCAAGTACTAGCGGCGGTCTACGAGCAGTACTTC CTSSQVLAAVYEQYF
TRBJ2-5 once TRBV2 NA TGTGCCAGCAGTGAAGAACCTAGTTCGATGTATCCCCAGTACTTC CASSEEPSSMYPQYF
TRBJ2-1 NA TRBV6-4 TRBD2 TGTGCCTCCCGGGGACTAGCGGGAGGGCCAGGTGAGCAGTTCTTC CASRGLAGGPGEQFF
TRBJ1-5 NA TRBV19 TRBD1 TGTGCCAGTACTTACTATGGGACAGGGAGCAATCAGCCCCAGCATTTT CASTYYGTGSNQPQHF
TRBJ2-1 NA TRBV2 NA TGTGCCAGCAGTCGAGTAGTCGGGGACTCCTACAATGAGCAGTTCTTC CASSRVVGDSYNEQFF
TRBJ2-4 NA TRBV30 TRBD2 TGTGCCTGGAGCGGACAACTAGCGGGGGGACTAGCCAAAAACATTCAGTACTTC CAWSGQLAGGLAKNIQYF
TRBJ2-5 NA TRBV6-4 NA TGTGCCAGCAGGCGCTCTTTGGAGACCCAGTACTTC CASRRSLETQYF
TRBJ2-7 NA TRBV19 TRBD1 TGTGCCACCGGACAGGGAGCCTACGAGCAGTACTTC CATGQGAYEQYF
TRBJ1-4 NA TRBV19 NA TGTGCCAGTGAACGGAATGAAAAACTGTTTTTT CASERNEKLFF
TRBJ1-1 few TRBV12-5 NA TGTGCTAGTGGTTTGGTACGGCAAAAGGGGTCCACTGAAGCTTTCTTT CASGLVRQKGSTEAFF
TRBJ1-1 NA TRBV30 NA TGTGCCTGGGGGGGGTTGGGGAGTCGAGGGACTGAAGCTTTCTTT CAWGGLGSRGTEAFF